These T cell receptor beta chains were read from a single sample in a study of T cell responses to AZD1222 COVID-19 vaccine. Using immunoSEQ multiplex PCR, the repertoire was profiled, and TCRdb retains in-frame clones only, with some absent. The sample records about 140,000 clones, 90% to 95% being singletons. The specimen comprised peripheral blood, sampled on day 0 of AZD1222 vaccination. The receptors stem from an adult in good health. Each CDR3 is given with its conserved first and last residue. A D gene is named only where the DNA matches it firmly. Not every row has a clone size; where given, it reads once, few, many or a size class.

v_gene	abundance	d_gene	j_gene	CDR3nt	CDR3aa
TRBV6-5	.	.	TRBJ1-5	TGTGCCAGCAGTTACTCAGGGATACGGGATCAGCCCCAGCATTTT	CASSYSGIRDQPQHF
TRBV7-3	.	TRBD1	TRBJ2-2	TGTGCCAGCAGCTCGACAGGGGCGAACACCGGGGAGCTGTTTTTT	CASSSTGANTGELFF
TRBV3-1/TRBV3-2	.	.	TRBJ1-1	TGTGCCAGCAGCCAAGGAGGAACGGGCACTGAAGCTTTCTTT	CASSQGGTGTEAFF
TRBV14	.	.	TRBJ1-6	TGTGCCAGCAGCTCTCCGGGACGAACTAATTCACCCCTCCACTTT	CASSSPGRTNSPLHF
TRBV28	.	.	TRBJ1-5	TGTGCCAGCGGGCAGGGGAATCAGCCCCAGCATTTT	CASGQGNQPQHF
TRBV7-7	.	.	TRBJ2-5	TGTGCCAGCAGCTTCCCCGACAGACCTGAGACCCAGTACTTC	CASSFPDRPETQYF
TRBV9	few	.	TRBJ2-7	TGTGCCAGCAGCCCTCGACTAGATGGGTCCTACGAGCAGTACTTC	CASSPRLDGSYEQYF
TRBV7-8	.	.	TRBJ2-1	TGTGCCAGCAGCCTACTAGATCTTGAGCAGTTCTTC	CASSLLDLEQFF
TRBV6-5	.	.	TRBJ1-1	TGTGCCAGCAATTTTGGGGGCGGTGGCACTGAAGCTTTCTTT	CASNFGGGGTEAFF
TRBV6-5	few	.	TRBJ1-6	TGTGCCAGCAGTTACAGGTCAGGGCTGAATTCACCCCTCCACTTT	CASSYRSGLNSPLHF
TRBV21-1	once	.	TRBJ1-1	TGTGCCAGCAGCCCCCGGGAAGGGGGGACGGTAGCTTTCTTT	CASSPREGGTVAFF
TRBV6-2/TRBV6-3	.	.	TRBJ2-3	TGTGCCAGCAGCCGGGAGTGGGGTACGCAGTATTTT	CASSREWGTQYF
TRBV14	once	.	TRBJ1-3	TGTGCCAGCAGCCAACAGGTCGCCGGAAACACCATATATTTT	CASSQQVAGNTIYF
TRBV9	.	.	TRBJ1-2	TGTGCCACAACCCATCTGAGGGGCCCCTATGGCTACACCTTC	CATTHLRGPYGYTF
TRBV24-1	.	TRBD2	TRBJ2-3	TGTGCCACCAGTGATAATGGCGGGGGGGCTTACACAGATACGCAGTATTTT	CATSDNGGGAYTDTQYF
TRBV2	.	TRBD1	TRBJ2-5	TGTGCCAGCAGTGAGGGGACAGGGGGAGAGACCCAGTACTTC	CASSEGTGGETQYF
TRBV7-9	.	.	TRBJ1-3	TGTGCCAGCAGCTTAGCGAGGCAGATAATAAACACCATATATTTT	CASSLARQIINTIYF
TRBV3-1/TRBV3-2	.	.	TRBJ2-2	TGTGCCAGCATCCCTAATTGGAGGGACAAAACAAACACCGGGGAGCTGTTTTTT	CASIPNWRDKTNTGELFF